Below are 23 T cell receptor beta chains sequenced from a single sample in a study of shared T cell receptors in the human thymus. Only in-frame clones appear in the TCRdb table, and some are missing; sequencing was by immunoSEQ multiplex PCR. The table lists hundreds of thousands of clones, 87% of them singletons. These data also formed part of another study, on human thymus T cells.

Specimen: thymocytes. Every receptor here comes from a boy under three years old with a congenital heart defect.

The chain combines TRBV12-5 with TRBJ1-4; 11 bases line up with TRBD1. Germline V lookup: CDR1 LGHNT, CDR2 FRNRAP. The length of the CDR3 is 18 residues. The V and J ends lost 0 bases and 7 bases, in that order; junction bases with no gene match: 10. This CDR3 is CASGLVLGQGAPSEKLFF. The CDR3 nucleotides are TGTGCTAGTGGTTTGGTACTCGGACAGGGGGCACCGAGTGAAAAACTGTTTTTT.

V and J are TRBV7-6 and TRBJ2-1, with 14 bases that match TRBD2. V lost 3 bases and J lost 6; bases outside the gene matches: 10. Germline CDR1 reads SGHVS; CDR2 reads FNYEAQ. The CDR3 totals 18 residues. As DNA, the CDR3 is TGTGCCAGCAGCTTCGGGACTAGCGGGAGTCCAAACCTCAATGAGCAGTTCTTC. Protein product: CASSFGTSGSPNLNEQFF.

This clone was seen a few times. This chain uses TRBV2 with TRBJ1-1; tentative D call: TRBD1 (6 bases). The length of the CDR3 is 14 residues. Germline CDR1 SNHLY, CDR2 FYNNEI. Between the trimmed V and J ends, which lost 3 bases and 2 bases, there was a span of 10 bases. The CDR3 protein is CASSDEQGNTEAFF. CDR3 sequence (DNA): TGTGCCAGCAGTGATGAACAGGGTAACACTGAAGCTTTCTTT.

The chain employs TRBV5-1 and TRBJ2-2, with unresolved D. The germline V gene encodes CDR1 SGHRS and CDR2 YFSETQ. The CDR3 runs to 16 residues. V lost 3 bases to trimming and J lost 1 base, with 13 bases between them. The CDR3 coding sequence is TGCGCCAGCAGCTACGCCAAAAAACAGAACACCGGGGAGCTGTTTTTT. It specifies CASSYAKKQNTGELFF.

The CDR3 reads CASTHRRREYGYTF. The CDR3 DNA reads as TGTGCCAGCACCCACAGGAGGAGGGAGTATGGCTACACCTTC. This rearrangement joins TRBV5-6 to TRBJ1-2; a possible D gene is TRBD1 (5 bases). The CDR3 has 14 residues. Germline V gives CDR1 SGHDT, CDR2 YYEEEE. Deletions cut 6 bases from V and 5 bases from J, with 17 bases between.

This chain uses TRBV4-3 with TRBJ2-7; 10 nucleotides align to TRBD1. V trimming: 1 base; J trimming: 4 bases; junction bases outside the gene matches: 4. Per the germline V gene, CDR1 is LGHNA and CDR2 is YSLEER. The CDR3 runs 15 residues. CDR3 nucleotides: TGCGCCAGCAGCCAAGTTGGACAGGGGGTATACGAGCAGTACTTC. Translated: CASSQVGQGVYEQYF.

The V and J genes are TRBV4-2 and TRBJ1-4; D perhaps matches TRBD1 (5 bases). Germline V gives CDR1 LGHNA, CDR2 YNFKEQ. The CDR3 sequence is 16 residues long. V shed 0 bases and J shed 3 bases, with 11 bases lying between them. For the CDR3, the DNA is TGTGCCAGCAGCCAAGAGGCGGGGACGGCTAATGAAAAACTGTTTTTT. Its translation: CASSQEAGTANEKLFF.

The chain employs TRBV6-5 and TRBJ2-3, with 7 nucleotides matching TRBD2. V gave up 2 bases and J gave up 2 bases; unmatched junction bases: 1. Germline V gene data show CDR1 as MNHEY and CDR2 as SVGAGI. There are 14 residues in the CDR3. DNA of the CDR3: TGTGCCAGCAGTTACGGGACTACCACAGATACGCAGTATTTT. Translating gives CASSYGTTTDTQYF.

The chain links TRBV6-5 to TRBJ2-1; D is undetermined. Germline CDR1 MNHEY, CDR2 SVGAGI. Trimming took off 6 bases at V and 6 bases at J, with 6 bases between the two ends. CDR3 length: 11 amino acids. This CDR3 is CASRIGNEQFF. DNA of the CDR3: TGTGCCAGCAGGATCGGCAATGAGCAGTTCTTC.

As for this clone: At the DNA level, this CDR3 is encoded by other sequences in the same sample as well. The gene calls are TRBV27 and TRBJ2-7, with 11 bases matching TRBD2. In germline, CDR1 is MNHEY, CDR2 SMNVEV (reference sequence). V was pared by 2 bases and J by 3 bases, with 0 bases of the junction left unmatched. The length of the CDR3 is 14 residues. The CDR3 here is CASSLGTSGYEQYF. As DNA, the CDR3 is TGTGCCAGCAGTTTAGGGACTAGCGGCTACGAGCAGTACTTC.

The genes are TRBV19 and TRBJ2-3, with D possibly TRBD2 on 5 matching bases. The CDR3 length is 16 residues. Trimming removed 5 bases at V and 2 bases at J, with 17 bases between. Germline V gene data show CDR1 as LNHDA and CDR2 as SQIVND (reference sequence). The CDR3, as DNA: TGTGCCAGTAGTCAATCGACTATCCGCTACACAGATACGCAGTATTTT. It specifies CASSQSTIRYTDTQYF. Full variable domain (rest looked up from reference TRBV19 and TRBJ2-3): DGGITQSPKYLFRKEGQNVTLSCEQNLNHDAMYWYRQDPGQGLRLIYYSQIVNDFQKGDIAEGYSVSREKKESFPLTVTSAQKNPTAFYLCASSQSTIRYTDTQYFGPGTRLTVL.

The chain employs TRBV7-9 and TRBJ2-1; 10 bases map to TRBD2. With 4 bases clipped from V and 6 bases from J, the junction kept 12 bases outside the gene matches. CDR1 is SEHNR and CDR2 is FQNEAQ in the germline V gene (reference sequence). The CDR3 has 17 amino acids. The DNA of the CDR3 is TGTGCCAGCAGCTACTCACCGGGACTAGCGTCACTCAATGAGCAGTTCTTC. This sequence encodes CASSYSPGLASLNEQFF.

The V and J genes are TRBV5-1 and TRBJ2-7, with D possibly being TRBD1 (5 bases). Germline loops: CDR1 SGHRS, CDR2 YFSETQ. The V and J ends lost 7 bases and 2 bases respectively, with 10 bases between them. The CDR3 is made up of 12 amino acids. The chain's CDR3 is CASQGNTYEQYF. CDR3 bases: TGCGCCAGCCAGGGTAATACCTACGAGCAGTACTTC.

The chain carries TRBV28 and TRBJ1-4; 7 bases match TRBD1. The V gene end was trimmed by 7 bases and the J gene end by 7 bases; junction bases not matched to a gene: 9. Germline CDR1 reads MDHEN; CDR2 reads SYDVKM. This CDR3 is built from 14 residues. CDR3 protein: CASTPGQTPEKLFF. The CDR3, as DNA: TGTGCCAGCACCCCGGGACAGACACCTGAAAAACTGTTTTTT.

J is TRBJ1-4 and V is TRBV2, with D maybe TRBD1 (5 bases). Germline values: CDR1 SNHLY, CDR2 FYNNEI. The V end was cut by 5 bases, the J end by 0 bases, with 7 bases between. The CDR3 length is 14 residues. The CDR3 DNA is TGTGCCAGCAGTCGCAGGGCAACTAATGAAAAACTGTTTTTT. This translates into CASSRRATNEKLFF.

The V call is TRBV4-3, the J call TRBJ2-2; maybe TRBD2 (6 bases). Germline V gene data show CDR1 as LGHNA and CDR2 as YSLEER. Trimming cost V 1 base and J 0 bases, with 18 bases left between them. This CDR3 is 19 amino acids long. CDR3 sequence: CASSQGKTREQPNTGELFF. In DNA, the CDR3 is TGCGCCAGCAGCCAAGGGAAGACTAGAGAGCAGCCGAACACCGGGGAGCTGTTTTTT.

The V call is TRBV21-1, the J call TRBJ1-4; the table's D call, TRBD1, has no DNA check behind it. TRBV21-1 is assigned pseudogene status. The CDR3 has 12 amino acids. The CDR3 loop is CASGQGCEKLFF. The CDR3 DNA follows: TGTGCCAGTGGACAGGGTTGTGAAAAACTGTTTTTT.

This chain links TRBV6-6 with TRBJ2-7; 9 bases align to TRBD1. The V gene end was trimmed by 5 bases and the J gene end by 2 bases; junction bases not matched to a gene: 4. The CDR3 loop spans 14 amino acids. Germline V gene data show CDR1 as MNHNY and CDR2 as SVGAGI (reference sequence). CDR3 sequence: CASSIRDRAYEQYF. In DNA form, the CDR3 reads TGTGCCAGCAGTATCCGGGACAGGGCCTACGAGCAGTACTTC.

The CDR3 coding sequence is TGTGCCAGCAGCCAAGCAGGGGCTTTTCGCGCTGGGGCCAACGTCCTGACTTTC. Its protein is CASSQAGAFRAGANVLTF. J is TRBJ2-6 and V is TRBV14, with a weak D call TRBD1 (6 bases). Trimming shortened V by 1 base and J by 2 bases, and 15 bases separated the two germline ends. The CDR3 has 18 residues. Germline CDR1 reads SGHDN; CDR2 reads FVKESK.

The genes are TRBV11-3 and TRBJ2-7; no definite D call. Trimming removed 1 base at V and 3 bases at J, with 10 bases between. This CDR3 has 14 residues. Germline V lookup: CDR1 SGHNT, CDR2 YENEEA. The CDR3 DNA reads TGTGCCAGCAGCTTAGTCGATGCGCACTACGAGCAGTACTTC. Residues: CASSLVDAHYEQYF.

The chain employs TRBV4-1 and TRBJ2-1; 8 positions agree with TRBD2. The germline V gene encodes CDR1 MGHRA and CDR2 YSYEKL. Germline trimming cut 4 bases from V and 8 bases from J; bases unmatched to any gene: 10. The CDR3 totals 15 residues. This CDR3 reads CASSLRGGQVDEQFF. Here the CDR3 DNA reads TGCGCCAGCAGCCTTCGGGGGGGCCAGGTCGATGAGCAGTTCTTC.

The V and J genes are TRBV7-9 and TRBJ1-4, with 7 bases matching TRBD1. The germline V gene encodes CDR1 SEHNR and CDR2 FQNEAQ (reference sequence). CDR3 length: 18 amino acids. V gave up 3 bases and J gave up 0 bases; unmatched junction bases: 10. This CDR3 reads CASSFPQPGTATNEKLFF. The CDR3 coding sequence is TGTGCCAGCAGCTTTCCCCAACCCGGGACAGCAACTAATGAAAAACTGTTTTTT.

This rearrangement joins TRBV5-1 to TRBJ1-1; 7 nucleotides agree with TRBD1. J was trimmed by 2 bases and V by 6 bases; bases with no gene match: 7. CDR3 length equals 14 residues. Germline V gene lookup returns CDR1 SGHRS and CDR2 YFSETQ. The CDR3 DNA reads TGCGCCAGCACCTGGACAGGCTTTAACACTGAAGCTTTCTTT. Encoded protein: CASTWTGFNTEAFF.